This TCR beta chain was retrieved from a study of radiation and T cells in renal cell carcinoma. General study results and limits: In blood, top tumor clones expanded by 2 weeks, shrinking by 4. Without pretreatment biopsies, baseline tumor clonotype presence was undetermined.

Time point in this sample: baseline pretreatment blood. The treatment: 15 Gy SBRT to primary tumor, nephrectomy 4 weeks later. Serial blood draws occurred at baseline and 2 and 4 weeks post-SBRT. Note on this clone: Its antigen is as yet unknown.

CDR1 is SNHLY, CDR2 FYNNEI, per germline. V shed 7 bases and J shed 6 bases, with 19 bases lying between them. The CDR3 contains 15 residues. Produced via immunoSEQ multiplex PCR; TCRdb's table is partial and in-frame only. The sample gives approximately 94,000 clones, 82% of which show up once; around 5.8% is in the top ten. The V and J genes are TRBV2 and TRBJ2-1; D may be TRBD1 or TRBD2 (5 bases each). This clonotype was obtained from a man in his fifties or sixties with renal cell carcinoma. The starting material was blood, obtained from a patient whose treatment included radiotherapy and nephrectomy. The CDR3 nucleotides are TGTGCCAGCATAGAGGGGACCAACCCCTCCAATGAGCAGTTCTTC. It yields the protein CASIEGTNPSNEQFF.